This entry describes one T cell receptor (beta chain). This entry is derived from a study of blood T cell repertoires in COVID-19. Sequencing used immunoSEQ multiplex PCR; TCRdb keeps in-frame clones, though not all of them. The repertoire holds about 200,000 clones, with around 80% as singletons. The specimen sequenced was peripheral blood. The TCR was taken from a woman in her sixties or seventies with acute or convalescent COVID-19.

This CDR3 is CASRSQGDANEKLFF. CDR3 in DNA: TGTGCCAGCAGGAGTCAGGGGGATGCTAATGAAAAACTGTTTTTT. The chain employs TRBV11-2 and TRBJ1-4; 7 bases are a match to TRBD1. The germline V gene has CDR1 SGHAT and CDR2 FQNNGV. With V trimmed by 6 bases and J by 3 bases, 7 bases remained unmatched. This CDR3 contains 15 residues.